This T cell receptor (beta chain) came from a study of T cell changes during pregnancy in multiple sclerosis. Here immunoSEQ multiplex PCR was the method, and the copy in TCRdb shows in-frame clones only, minus some. Among more than 80,000 clones, roughly nine tenths were seen once, and the ten largest hold 3.5% to 4%. V lost 2 bases to trimming and J lost 0 bases; unmatched junction nucleotides: 7. Germline V gene data show CDR1 as SGHTA and CDR2 as FQGNSA. The CDR3 length is 16 residues. The V gene is TRBV7-2, the J gene TRBJ2-7; 7 positions match TRBD2. The sequence was collected from a female donor in good health, serving as a control in a pregnancy study. Some clones in this sample may be carry-over from other donors' samples. The sample consisted of PBMCs, taken in the first trimester of pregnancy. The CDR3 region has the DNA TGTGCCAGCAGCTTAAGGCTAGCGGAGTACTCCTACGAGCAGTACTTC. It translates to CASSLRLAEYSYEQYF.